This TCR beta chain was captured in a study of blood T cell repertoires in COVID-19. The CDR3 consists of 14 residues. The trim removed 3 bases at V and 3 bases at J, leaving 2 bases unmatched. Germline CDR1 is SGHKS and CDR2 is YYEKEE (reference sequence). Clones were read by immunoSEQ multiplex PCR, and TCRdb kept only the in-frame ones, dropping some. The sample includes some 350,000 clones, 87% of them seen just once. Sequencing was done on a sample of peripheral blood. V gene TRBV5-5 combines with J gene TRBJ2-3; TRBD1 matches 9 bases. This TCR derives from a woman between 45 and 65 years old with COVID-19, enrolled during active disease. The CDR3 DNA reads as TGTGCCAGCAGCTACGACAGGGGGACAGATACGCAGTATTTT. Its protein product is CASSYDRGTDTQYF. Looking up the rest from reference TRBV5-5 and TRBJ2-3 gives the full variable domain: DAGVTQSPTHLIKTRGQQVTLRCSPISGHKSVSWYQQVLGQGPQFIFQYYEKEERGRGNFPDRFSARQFPNYSSELNVNALLLGDSALYLCASSYDRGTDTQYFGPGTRLTVL.